The source of this T cell receptor beta chain is a study of cytomegalovirus exposure and HLA in healthy donors. With 60 Vbeta and 13 Jbeta primers, the PCR was carried out. Profiling relied on immunoSEQ multiplex PCR, and the TCRdb table lists in-frame clones only, not all of them. The sample has about 120,000 clones; under 85% are singletons. From germline, CDR1 is SQVTM and CDR2 ANQGSEA. The CDR3 is made up of 13 amino acids. The V and J ends lost 7 bases and 4 bases, in that order; junction bases with no gene match: 9. The sequencing sample was made of PBMCs. The V gene is TRBV29-1, the J gene TRBJ2-5, with TRBD1 matching over 7 bases. This receptor was identified in a woman in her forties or fifties in good health and CMV-seropositive. CDR3 loop: CSALTGFGETQYF. The DNA for the CDR3 is TGCAGCGCCCTGACAGGGTTCGGAGAGACCCAGTACTTC.